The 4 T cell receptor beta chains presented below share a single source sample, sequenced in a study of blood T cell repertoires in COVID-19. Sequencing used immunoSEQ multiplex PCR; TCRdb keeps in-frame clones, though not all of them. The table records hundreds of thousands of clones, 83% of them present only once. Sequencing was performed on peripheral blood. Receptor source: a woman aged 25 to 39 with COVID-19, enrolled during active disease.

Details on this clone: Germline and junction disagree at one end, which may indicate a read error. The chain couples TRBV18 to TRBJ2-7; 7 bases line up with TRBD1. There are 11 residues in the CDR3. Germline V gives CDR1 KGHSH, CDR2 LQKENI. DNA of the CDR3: TGTGCCAGCTCACCTGGGACAGTTTTGGTCTTC. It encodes CASSPGTVLVF.

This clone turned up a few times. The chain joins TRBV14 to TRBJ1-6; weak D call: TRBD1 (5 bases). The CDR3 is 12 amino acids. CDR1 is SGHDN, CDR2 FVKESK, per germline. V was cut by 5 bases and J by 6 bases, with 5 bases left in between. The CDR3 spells CASSGANSPLHF. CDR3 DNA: TGTGCCAGCAGCGGGGCTAATTCACCCCTCCACTTT.

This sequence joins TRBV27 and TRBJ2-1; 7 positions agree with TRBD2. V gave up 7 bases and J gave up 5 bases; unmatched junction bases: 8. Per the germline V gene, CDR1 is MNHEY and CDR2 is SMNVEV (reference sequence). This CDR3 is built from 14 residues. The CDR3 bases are TGTGCCAGCACGGGGCAGGGAGGGAACAATGAGCAGTTCTTC. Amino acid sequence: CASTGQGGNNEQFF.

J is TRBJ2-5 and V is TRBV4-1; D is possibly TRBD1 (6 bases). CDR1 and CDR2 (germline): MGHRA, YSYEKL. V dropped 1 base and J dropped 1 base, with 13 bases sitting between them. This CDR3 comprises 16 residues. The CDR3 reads CASSQGPGQSQETQYF. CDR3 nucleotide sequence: TGCGCCAGCAGCCAAGGCCCTGGACAGAGCCAAGAGACCCAGTACTTC.